This T cell receptor (beta chain) was captured by sequencing in a study of CD8+CD57+ T cells in acquired aplastic anemia. Germline lookup yields CDR1 SGHTA and CDR2 FQGNSA. The CDR3 is 15 amino acids. Trimming removed 8 bases at V and 16 bases at J, with 30 bases between. TCR beta VDJ and CDR3 were profiled, and genomic DNA was the template. TCRdb itself ran the reads through MiXCR, one entry per CDR3 protein. The table has just over 400,000 distinct CDR3 sequences, just under 70% seen once. This clonotype has just one count. Antigen unknown. Notes on the study in general: Patients and controls were not found to differ significantly in CD8+ Simpson's diversity. Patients and controls shared 25 to 30 CD8+ CDR3 sequences, which appeared highly expressed in patients and within their immunodominant clones.

Sequencing input: sorted CD4+, CD8+, or CD8+CD57+ T cells (not recorded which) from PBMCs. The sequence derives from a human donor in good health, serving as a control. The chain employs TRBV7-2 and TRBJ1-3; perhaps TRBD1 as D (5 bases). The CDR3 loop reads CASGAWHTGEGTLYF. In nucleotides, the CDR3 is TGTGCCAGCGGAGCTTGGCACACAGGAGAAGGCACCCTGTATTTT. Full variable domain (remainder filled in from reference TRBV7-2 and TRBJ1-3): GAGVSQSPSNKVTEKGKDVELRCDPISGHTALYWYRQSLGQGLEFLIYFQGNSAPDKSGLPSDRFSAERTGGSVSTLTIQRTQQEDSAVYLCASGAWHTGEGTLYFGEGSWLTVV.